The rows below give T cell receptor beta chains drawn from one sample of a study of blood T cell repertoires in COVID-19. The repertoire was sequenced with immunoSEQ multiplex PCR; TCRdb's copy has only in-frame clones and lacks some. In the table there are about 250,000 clones, around 80% of which are singletons. Sequenced: peripheral blood. Receptors were obtained from a man aged 35-49 years with active or convalescent COVID-19. CDR3s include the opening cysteine and the closing phenylalanine or tryptophan. The D gene is left open where the match is weak. Size is stated for part of the rows, as once, few or many counts, or as a class when the clone is expanded.

v_call: TRBV12-5; cdr3_length: 12; j_call: TRBJ1-2; d_call: .; clone_size: .; cdr3_aa: CASGSPGSGYTF; cdr3_nt: TGTGCTAGTGGTTCCCCCGGTAGTGGCTACACCTTC
v_call: TRBV11-2; cdr3_length: 15; j_call: TRBJ2-1; d_call: TRBD1; clone_size: .; cdr3_aa: CASSPTGGSYNEQFF; cdr3_nt: TGTGCCAGCAGCCCGACAGGGGGCTCCTACAATGAGCAGTTCTTC
v_call: TRBV5-4; cdr3_length: 14; j_call: TRBJ1-4; d_call: TRBD1; clone_size: few; cdr3_aa: CASSSGTGDEKLFF; cdr3_nt: TGTGCCAGCAGTTCCGGGACAGGGGATGAAAAACTGTTTTTT
v_call: TRBV7-2; cdr3_length: 14; j_call: TRBJ2-2; d_call: .; clone_size: many; cdr3_aa: CASSLFTTAGELFF; cdr3_nt: TGTGCCAGCAGCTTGTTTACGACAGCCGGGGAGCTGTTTTTT
v_call: TRBV30; cdr3_length: 14; j_call: TRBJ2-7; d_call: TRBD2; clone_size: .; cdr3_aa: CAWSVTSDLNEQYF; cdr3_nt: TGTGCCTGGAGTGTTACTAGCGATTTGAACGAGCAGTACTTC
v_call: TRBV5-1; cdr3_length: 13; j_call: TRBJ1-2; d_call: .; clone_size: few; cdr3_aa: CASTPDSGVGYTF; cdr3_nt: TGCGCCAGCACCCCCGACAGTGGAGTAGGCTACACCTTC
v_call: TRBV2; cdr3_length: 14; j_call: TRBJ2-3; d_call: .; clone_size: .; cdr3_aa: CASSEASRTDTQYF; cdr3_nt: TGTGCCAGCAGTGAAGCTTCTCGCACAGATACGCAGTATTTT
v_call: TRBV6-2/TRBV6-3; cdr3_length: 13; j_call: TRBJ2-5; d_call: .; clone_size: .; cdr3_aa: CASSYGRQETQYF; cdr3_nt: TGTGCCAGCAGTTACGGCCGCCAAGAGACCCAGTACTTC
v_call: TRBV5-4; cdr3_length: 15; j_call: TRBJ2-7; d_call: TRBD1; clone_size: few; cdr3_aa: CASSSRTGADYEQYF; cdr3_nt: TGTGCCAGCAGCTCCCGGACAGGGGCAGATTACGAGCAGTACTTC
v_call: TRBV3-1/TRBV3-2; cdr3_length: 12; j_call: TRBJ2-3; d_call: .; clone_size: few; cdr3_aa: CASSLTSMTQYF; cdr3_nt: TGTGCCAGCAGCCTTACTAGTATGACGCAGTATTTT